The 31 T cell receptor beta chains below come from one sample, sequenced in a study of T cell responses to AZD1222 COVID-19 vaccine. Data came from immunoSEQ multiplex PCR; TCRdb stores just in-frame clones and leaves some out. This sample has 75,000 to 100,000 clones, with roughly nine tenths found just once. The source was peripheral blood, collected on day 0 of AZD1222 vaccination. Source of these receptors: an adult in good health.

The rearrangement uses TRBV9 and TRBJ1-3, with D hard to call. V was shortened by 2 bases and J by 0 bases, with 9 bases between the two germline ends. Germline-derived CDR1 and CDR2 are SGDLS and YYNGEE. CDR3 size: 15 residues. CDR3 sequence: CASSVEGISGNTIYF. DNA of the CDR3: TGTGCCAGCAGCGTGGAGGGAATCTCTGGAAACACCATATATTTT.

The V gene is TRBV7-2, the J gene TRBJ1-1; tentatively, D is TRBD1 (5 bases). Germline V gene sequence: CDR1 SGHTA, CDR2 FQGNSA. The CDR3 runs to 12 residues. Trimming pared 8 bases from V and 3 bases from J, leaving 10 bases between. The chain's CDR3 is CASGTWDTEAFF. CDR3 nucleotides: TGTGCCAGCGGGACTTGGGACACTGAAGCTTTCTTT. The variable domain in full, completed from reference TRBV7-2 and TRBJ1-1, reads GAGVSQSPSNKVTEKGKDVELRCDPISGHTALYWYRQSLGQGLEFLIYFQGNSAPDKSGLPSDRFSAERTGGSVSTLTIQRTQQEDSAVYLCASGTWDTEAFFGQGTRLTVV.

As DNA, the CDR3 is TGTGCCACCACCCTGACAGGGGGCACCGGGGAGCTGTTTTTT. It specifies CATTLTGGTGELFF. The V gene is TRBV2, the J gene TRBJ2-2; 9 nucleotides align to TRBD1. V was clipped by 10 bases and J by 4 bases; unmatched bases: 7. Germline loops: CDR1 SNHLY, CDR2 FYNNEI. The CDR3 runs 14 residues.

This chain joins TRBV23-1 and TRBJ1-2; D unclear. TRBV23-1 is identified as an open reading frame with a role that is uncertain. This CDR3 contains 14 residues. V dropped 6 bases and J dropped 4 bases, with 15 bases sitting between them. The CDR3 region has the DNA TGCGCCAGCAGAAAAAGGGTCAGGACCTATGGCTACACCTTC. Translated, it gives CASRKRVRTYGYTF.

The gene calls are TRBV7-8 and TRBJ2-2, with D maybe TRBD2 (5 bases). This CDR3 comprises 12 residues. With 7 bases removed from V and 7 bases from J, the gap between germline ends came to 10 bases. Germline CDR1 is SGHVS and CDR2 is FQNEAQ. CDR3 nucleotide sequence: TGTGCCAGCAACAGTGCGGGCGGGGAGCTGTTTTTT. This sequence encodes CASNSAGGELFF.

The genes are TRBV12-1 and TRBJ2-7. TRBV12-1 counts as a pseudogene. The CDR3 is made up of 14 amino acids. The CDR3 sequence is CASSSADHSHEQYF. The CDR3 DNA sequence: TGTGCCAGCAGCTCCGCGGATCACAGCCACGAGCAGTACTTC.

This clone was seen once. Compared with germline, one end of the junction differs, possibly owing to a read error. The chain joins TRBV7-7 to TRBJ2-3, with D perhaps matching TRBD2 (6 bases). Germline assignment: CDR1 SSHAT and CDR2 FNYEAQ (reference sequence). There are 15 residues in the CDR3. Written as DNA, the CDR3 is TGTGCTAGCAGCTCCGCGAGCGGGAGCACAGATACGCAGTATTTT. It translates to CASSSASGSTDTQYF. Using reference TRBV7-7 and TRBJ2-3 for the parts outside the CDR3, the full variable domain is GAGVSQSPRYKVTKRGQDVTLRCDPISSHATLYWYQQALGQGPEFLTYFNYEAQPDKSGLPSDRFSAERPEGSISTLTIQRTEQRDSAMYRCASSSASGSTDTQYFGPGTRLTVL.

This clone was picked up a small number of times. CDR3 coding DNA: TGTGCCACACAGGGACTTCAGGAAGCTTTCTTT. It translates to CATQGLQEAFF. The rearrangement joins TRBV10-3 to TRBJ1-1, with a possible D match to TRBD1 (6 bases). The CDR3 has 11 residues. Trimming took 10 bases from V and 8 from J, leaving 14 bases between them. Germline CDR1 is ENHRY and CDR2 is SYGVKD.

The chain uses TRBV28 and TRBJ1-4; possibly TRBD1 for D (6 bases). The V gene lost 2 bases and the J gene lost 5 bases, with 9 bases spanning the gap. The CDR3 extends over 14 amino acids. Germline V gene data show CDR1 as MDHEN and CDR2 as SYDVKM. The CDR3 protein is CASSLPQGNEKLFF. The CDR3 DNA is TGTGCCAGCAGTTTACCCCAGGGGAATGAAAAACTGTTTTTT.

The rearrangement joins TRBV3-1 (or the pseudogene TRBV3-2) to TRBJ2-7, with TRBD2 identical over 7 bases. Trimming removed 0 bases from V and 3 bases from J; junction bases left unmatched: 5. Germline loops: CDR1 LGHDT, CDR2 YNNKEL (reference sequence). This CDR3 comprises 15 residues. The CDR3 DNA reads TGTGCCAGCAGCCAAGAGGACGCTAGCGGCTACGAGCAGTACTTC. Its protein is CASSQEDASGYEQYF.

This CDR3 reads CASGFYRGGGQETQYF. In DNA, the CDR3 is TGTGCCAGCGGCTTCTACAGGGGAGGGGGCCAAGAGACCCAGTACTTC. The V gene is TRBV3-1 (or the pseudogene TRBV3-2), the J gene TRBJ2-5; D might be TRBD1 or TRBD2, each matching 7 bases. Trimming stripped 8 bases from V and 1 base from J, with 20 bases between. From germline, CDR1 is LGHDT and CDR2 YNNKEL (reference sequence). The CDR3 is 16 amino acids.

This chain links TRBV7-2 with TRBJ2-4, with TRBD2 matching 11 bases. CDR1 is SGHTA, CDR2 FQGNSA, per germline. The junction had 1 base not matched to a gene; V was cut back by 0 bases and J by 0 bases. The CDR3 has 17 residues. The CDR3 loop is CASSLALAGGAKNIQYF. As DNA, the CDR3 is TGTGCCAGCAGCTTAGCGCTAGCGGGAGGAGCCAAAAACATTCAGTACTTC.

The CDR3 sequence: CASSLPPNTGELFF. The CDR3, as DNA: TGTGCCAGCAGTTTACCCCCGAACACCGGGGAGCTGTTTTTT. The chain links TRBV28 to TRBJ2-2; D not certain. With 2 bases removed from V and 0 bases from J, the gap between germline ends came to 4 bases. The germline gives CDR1 MDHEN, CDR2 SYDVKM. The CDR3 spans 14 residues.

The J gene is TRBJ1-1, the V gene TRBV11-2, with no clear D. Germline V CDR1 and CDR2: SGHAT, FQNNGV. V was shortened by 3 bases and J by 7 bases, with 12 bases between the two germline ends. This CDR3 spans 13 amino acids. The CDR3 DNA follows: TGTGCCAGCAGCTTGAATTTCCAATATGAAGCTTTCTTT. Protein product: CASSLNFQYEAFF.

The V call is TRBV28, the J call TRBJ2-2; 7 bases map to TRBD1. Trimming at V came to 7 bases and at J to 6 bases, leaving 8 bases not matched to a gene. Germline V gene data show CDR1 as MDHEN and CDR2 as SYDVKM. The CDR3 is made up of 14 amino acids. The CDR3 DNA follows: TGTGCCAGCACAGACGGGACAGTCCCCGGGGAGCTGTTTTTT. Its protein is CASTDGTVPGELFF.

There are a few counts of this clone. The chain links TRBV6-1 to TRBJ2-7, with 7 positions matching TRBD2. Trimming at V came to 3 bases and at J to 2 bases, leaving 4 bases not matched to a gene. The CDR3 contains 14 residues. Germline values: CDR1 MNHNS, CDR2 SASEGT. This chain's CDR3 is CASSDAGAAYEQYF. The CDR3 coding sequence is TGTGCCAGCAGTGATGCGGGAGCGGCCTACGAGCAGTACTTC.

The chain employs TRBV7-3 and TRBJ1-3; D is unresolved. The germline V gene encodes CDR1 SGHTA and CDR2 FQGTGA. There are 14 residues in the CDR3. The V gene lost 5 bases and the J gene lost 3 bases, with 11 bases spanning the gap. The CDR3 nucleotides read TGTGCCAGCAGCCCCCAAGCTCATGGAAACACCATATATTTT. Protein product: CASSPQAHGNTIYF.

This clone was picked up one time. This chain uses TRBV10-3 with TRBJ2-7, with D possibly matching TRBD1 (6 bases). This CDR3 region has 14 residues. The V gene lost 7 bases and the J gene lost 5 bases, with 18 bases spanning the gap. Germline assignment: CDR1 ENHRY and CDR2 SYGVKD. The CDR3, as DNA: TGTGCCATCACCCAACAGGGAAGGCCGGACGAGCAGTACTTC. It encodes CAITQQGRPDEQYF.

The V and J genes are TRBV11-2 and TRBJ2-1; D possibly corresponds to TRBD2 (6 bases). This CDR3 region has 15 residues. V was cut by 5 bases and J by 4 bases, with 15 bases left in between. Germline CDR1 and CDR2: SGHAT and FQNNGV. The CDR3 reads CASSPSSGGYNEQFF. The CDR3 nucleotides read TGTGCCAGCAGCCCTTCAAGTGGGGGGTACAATGAGCAGTTCTTC.

This sequence joins TRBV7-9 and TRBJ2-7; 9 bases agree with TRBD2. Germline V gene data show CDR1 as SEHNR and CDR2 as FQNEAQ (reference sequence). CDR3 length equals 14 residues. V was pared by 6 bases and J by 4 bases, with 7 bases of the junction left unmatched. The CDR3 loop reads CASSPGLAGYEQYF. The CDR3 region has the DNA TGTGCCAGCAGTCCTGGGCTAGCGGGATACGAGCAGTACTTC.

The chain uses TRBV11-2 and TRBJ2-7; D ambiguous. The CDR3 loop spans 12 amino acids. The germline gives CDR1 SGHAT, CDR2 FQNNGV. The V and J ends lost 8 bases and 7 bases respectively, with 15 bases between them. CDR3 region: CASGESRREQYF. The CDR3 region has the DNA TGTGCCAGCGGCGAATCGAGAAGGGAGCAGTACTTC. Using reference TRBV11-2 and TRBJ2-7 for the parts outside the CDR3, the full variable domain is EAGVAQSPRYKIIEKRQSVAFWCNPISGHATLYWYQQILGQGPKLLIQFQNNGVVDDSQLPKDRFSAERLKGVDSTLKIQPAKLEDSAVYLCASGESRREQYFGPGTRLTVT.

The J gene is TRBJ1-2, the V gene TRBV25-1; D might be TRBD1 (5 bases). The CDR3 covers 13 residues. Trimming pared 8 bases from V and 5 bases from J, leaving 15 bases between. Germline CDR1 reads MGHDK; CDR2 reads SYGVNS. CDR3 region: CASGPQGGYGYTF. In nucleotides, the CDR3 is TGTGCCAGCGGACCTCAGGGAGGATATGGCTACACCTTC.

The chain is built from TRBV5-6 and TRBJ2-3; D is unresolved. The CDR3 has 15 amino acids. Per germline, CDR1 SGHDT and CDR2 YYEEEE. Trimming took off 3 bases at V and 5 bases at J, with 16 bases between the two ends. CDR3 sequence (DNA): TGTGCCAGCAGCTGGGCCCCGGGTGGGGTAGATACGCAGTATTTT. Its translation is CASSWAPGGVDTQYF.

V gene TRBV6-2 or TRBV6-3 combines with J gene TRBJ2-1, with TRBD2 matching 7 bases. CDR1 is MNHEY, CDR2 SVGEGT, per germline. The CDR3 has 14 residues. With V trimmed by 7 bases and J by 0 bases, 3 bases remained unmatched. CDR3 nucleotide sequence: TGTGCCAGCACCCCTAGCGGCTCCTACAATGAGCAGTTCTTC. Its translation: CASTPSGSYNEQFF.

This clone was seen a handful of times. The chain joins TRBV2 to TRBJ2-2; D not certain. Trimming took 1 base from V and 1 from J, leaving 4 bases between them. The CDR3 sequence is 14 residues long. Germline CDR1 SNHLY, CDR2 FYNNEI. The CDR3 region has the DNA TGTGCCAGCAGTGAAGAGGGGAACACCGGGGAGCTGTTTTTT. This sequence encodes CASSEEGNTGELFF.

This clone has only a few counts. The chain recombines TRBV6-5 with TRBJ2-1, with no clear D. V lost 6 bases, J lost 0 bases, and 9 bases lay in between. From germline, CDR1 is MNHEY and CDR2 SVGAGI. CDR3 length equals 14 residues. CDR3 in amino acids: CASRVRSSYNEQFF. CDR3 coding DNA: TGTGCCAGCAGGGTCCGGAGCTCCTACAATGAGCAGTTCTTC.

This sequence joins TRBV12-3 or TRBV12-4 and TRBJ1-2; D remains ambiguous. The ends were cut back, 1 base at V and 4 bases at J, with 7 bases in the middle. There are 13 residues in the CDR3. The CDR3 DNA is TGTGCCAGCAGTTTAGAGGTGCTCTATGGCTACACCTTC. Translation gives CASSLEVLYGYTF.

The chain joins TRBV5-1 to TRBJ2-1, with 10 bases that match TRBD2. Germline V gene sequence: CDR1 SGHRS, CDR2 YFSETQ. V trimming: 0 bases; J trimming: 7 bases; junction bases outside the gene matches: 4. The CDR3 totals 15 residues. The CDR3 DNA reads as TGCGCCAGCAGCTTGGCAGCGGGAGGGACTAATGAGCAGTTCTTC. Its translation: CASSLAAGGTNEQFF.

The rearrangement uses TRBV7-2 and TRBJ2-1; 9 nucleotides match TRBD2. This CDR3 has 17 amino acids. Germline V gene lookup returns CDR1 SGHTA and CDR2 FQGNSA. V was pared by 4 bases and J by 5 bases, with 12 bases of the junction left unmatched. CDR3 region: CASSSGVAGAIDNEQFF. In nucleotides, the CDR3 is TGTGCCAGCAGCTCGGGGGTAGCGGGAGCAATAGACAATGAGCAGTTCTTC.

The CDR3 spells CASSQEGLAGATGELFF. CDR3 DNA: TGCGCCAGCAGCCAAGAGGGACTAGCGGGGGCCACCGGGGAGCTGTTTTTT. The chain combines TRBV4-3 with TRBJ2-2; 14 bases are a match to TRBD2. There are 17 residues in the CDR3. CDR1 is LGHNA and CDR2 is YSLEER in the germline V gene. Unmatched junction bases numbered 1, after V lost 0 bases and J lost 4 bases.

Here the CDR3 reads CATSESPVSEQYF. CDR3 DNA sequence: TGTGCCACCAGTGAATCCCCCGTGTCGGAGCAGTACTTC. This chain uses TRBV24-1 with TRBJ2-7, with unresolved D. CDR1 is KGHDR and CDR2 is SFDVKD in the germline V gene. Trimming pared 4 bases from V and 7 bases from J, leaving 13 bases between. The CDR3 consists of 13 residues.